This record concerns one TCR beta chain sequence. This clone was detected only a few times. It has no known antigen specificity. No qualities accompany the bases; no much larger clone lies one base away. For CDR1 and CDR2, the germline V gene (reference sequence) lists LGHDT and YNNKEL. From cysteine to phenylalanine, the CDR3 is 17 amino acids long. Only CDR3 DNA is held: 51 bases, read in frame from base 1. For this chain, trimming is 3 bases at the V end and 5 bases at the J end, and the number of junction bases without a gene match is 12. In Seattle, one collaborating source enrolled patients while the infection was active and tracked those patients longitudinally over the course of disease. Collaborating institutions collected whole blood in K2EDTA tubes following their own protocols. For TCRbeta analysis, collaborators shipped samples as frozen whole blood, isolated PBMCs, or DNA extracted from either of those sample types.

TCRbeta CDR3 regions were amplified from genomic DNA using the immunoSEQ Assay, a bias-controlled multiplex PCR. As for the original processing: Nucleated cell counts per sample were estimated from amplification of reference gene primers within the assay. To quantify the absolute abundance of each unique TCRbeta CDR3 rearrangement, sequence reads were collapsed and filtered. For each sample, productive Simpson clonality was calculated as the square root of Simpson's diversity index over productive rearrangements. Entries here come from immuneACCESS through TCRdb and include only in-frame sequences with V and J called. Some clones fail to appear in such tables; in the studies checked, an unresolved V gene covers under half of the shortfall, and the cause of the remainder is unknown. The D gene and trimming were derived from the DNA, and the V and J assignments and clone size from that table. The sample includes about 170,000 clones, with about 88% observed a single time. Just over 2.5% of the sample rests with the top ten.

This sample is drawn from a study of blood T cell repertoires in COVID-19 (TCRdb year 2020). In the study overall: Samples covering the acute and convalescent phases of COVID-19 were provided by collaborators in the United States, Italy and Spain. Samples came from the ongoing ImmuneRACE study (first 160 participants) plus 1,254 subjects from 6 global collaborators. The repertoires were released in a freely available public database meant as a resource for research on the immune response to SARS-CoV-2. Nearly every sample came with metadata listing a de-identified subject ID, COVID-19 status, age in years and sex. Where available, HLA class I and class II types were taken from metadata supplied by the sample provider and were not determined by assay-based typing. The material from the prospective study consisted of cDNA or gDNA derived from T cells, B-cell-depleted T cells, or PBMCs. Deeply sampled blood TCRbeta repertoires from subjects exposed to, actively infected with, or recovered from COVID-19 were included in the dataset. Broader findings and caveats from the paper: Clinical and demographic metadata were provided uncurated, with the amount varying by source and participant.

This chain joins TRBV3-1 (or the pseudogene TRBV3-2) to TRBJ2-1; the junction holds 8 bases that match TRBD2. The source of this sequence is a woman of 80 years or more with COVID-19, enrolled during active disease. The sample was peripheral blood. The CDR3 region: CASSQVAAGAYNNEQFF. The DNA sequence is TGTGCCAGCAGCCAGGTGGCAGCGGGAGCTTATAACAATGAGCAGTTCTTC.